This T cell receptor (beta chain) was captured by sequencing in a study of blood T cell repertoires in COVID-19 (dated by TCRdb to the early 2020s). In terms of the full investigation: Samples covering the acute and convalescent phases of COVID-19 were provided by collaborators in the United States, Italy and Spain. The repertoires were released in a freely available public database meant as a resource for research on the immune response to SARS-CoV-2. The samples were drawn from the first 160 participants of the ongoing ImmuneRACE study and from some 1,300 subjects provided by 6 global collaborators. The prospective study material was composed of cDNA or gDNA derived from T cells, B-cell-depleted T cells, or PBMCs. Sample metadata almost always included a de-identified subject ID, COVID-19 status, age in years and sex. Subjects who had been exposed to COVID-19, were actively infected with it, or had recovered from it provided the deeply sampled blood TCRbeta repertoires that made up the dataset. Where available, HLA class I and class II types were obtained from metadata supplied by the sample provider rather than from assay-based typing.

Overall results and qualifications from the work: Clinical and demographic metadata were provided uncurated, with the amount varying by source and participant.

The immunoSEQ Assay, a bias-controlled multiplex PCR, was used to amplify TCRbeta CDR3 regions from genomic DNA. Per the original workflow: The number of nucleated cells in each sample was estimated by amplification of reference gene primers within the assay. Sequence reads were collapsed and filtered to measure the absolute abundance of every unique TCRbeta CDR3 rearrangement. For each sample, productive Simpson clonality was calculated as the square root of Simpson's diversity index across productive rearrangements. Here the immuneACCESS table is served through TCRdb, limited to in-frame sequences with V and J called. Missing clones are a known gap in these copies; in checked studies unresolved V genes cover under half, and the rest lacks a known reason. That table supplies the V and J calls and clone size; D and trimming were determined from the DNA. Counted in this sample were tens of thousands of clones; over 60% of them appeared once. Clones ranked in the top ten supply about 20% of the sample.

The germline V gene (reference sequence) supplies CDR1 MNHEY and CDR2 SMNVEV. Cut back by 2 bases and 0 bases, the V and J ends lie 11 bases apart. The CDR3 has 15 amino acids, counting the end cysteine and phenylalanine. Solely the CDR3 DNA is kept, with 45 bases framed from the first base. To note about this clone: No cognate antigen has been identified for it. No qualities accompany the bases; no much larger clone lies one base away.

At one collaborating source in Seattle, patients were enrolled during active infection and were followed longitudinally through the course of disease. Whole blood was collected in K2EDTA tubes by collaborating institutions according to the institutions' own protocols. For TCRbeta analysis, collaborator samples were shipped as frozen whole blood, as isolated PBMCs, or as DNA extracted from either sample type. The chain is assembled from TRBV27 and TRBJ2-7, and the D gene may be TRBD1, 6 bases matching. The receptor was derived from a man aged 25 to 45 with COVID-19, enrolled during active disease. Sequenced: peripheral blood. The CDR3 protein: CASSLRQGSSYEQYF. The DNA sequence is TGTGCCAGCAGTTTACGGCAGGGGAGCTCCTACGAGCAGTACTTC.